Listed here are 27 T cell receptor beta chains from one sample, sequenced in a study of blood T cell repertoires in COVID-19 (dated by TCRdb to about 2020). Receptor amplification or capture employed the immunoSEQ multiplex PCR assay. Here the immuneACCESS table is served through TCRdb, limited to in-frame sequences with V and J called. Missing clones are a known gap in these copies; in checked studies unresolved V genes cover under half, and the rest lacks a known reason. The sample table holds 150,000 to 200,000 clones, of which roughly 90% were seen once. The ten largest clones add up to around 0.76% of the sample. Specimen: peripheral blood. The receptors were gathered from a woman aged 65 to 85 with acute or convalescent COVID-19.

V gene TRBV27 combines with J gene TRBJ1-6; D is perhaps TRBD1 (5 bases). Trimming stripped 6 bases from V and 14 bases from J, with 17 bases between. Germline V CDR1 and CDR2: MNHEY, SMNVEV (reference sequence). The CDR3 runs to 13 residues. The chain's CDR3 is CASSPHGGGSLHF. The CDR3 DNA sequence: TGTGCCAGCAGCCCCCATGGGGGGGGGTCCCTCCACTTT.

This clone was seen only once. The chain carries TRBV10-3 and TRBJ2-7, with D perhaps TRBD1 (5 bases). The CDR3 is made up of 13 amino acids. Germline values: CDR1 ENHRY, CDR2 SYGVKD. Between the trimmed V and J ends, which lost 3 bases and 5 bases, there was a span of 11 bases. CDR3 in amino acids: CAISDSGRDEQYF. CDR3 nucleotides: TGTGCCATCAGTGATAGTGGCAGGGACGAGCAGTACTTC.

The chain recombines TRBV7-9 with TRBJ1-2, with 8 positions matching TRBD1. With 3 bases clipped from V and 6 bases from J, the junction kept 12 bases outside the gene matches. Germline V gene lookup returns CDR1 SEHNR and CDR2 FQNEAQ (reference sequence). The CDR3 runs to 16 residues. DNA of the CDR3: TGTGCCAGCAGCTTTCCGGGACAGGTAAAGTCAGATGGCTACACCTTC. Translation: CASSFPGQVKSDGYTF.

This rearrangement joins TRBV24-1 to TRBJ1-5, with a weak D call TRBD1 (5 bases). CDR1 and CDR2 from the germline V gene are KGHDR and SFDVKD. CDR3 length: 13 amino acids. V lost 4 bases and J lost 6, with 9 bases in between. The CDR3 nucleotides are TGTGCCACCAGTGAAACCCAGGGTCAGCCCCAGCATTTT. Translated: CATSETQGQPQHF.

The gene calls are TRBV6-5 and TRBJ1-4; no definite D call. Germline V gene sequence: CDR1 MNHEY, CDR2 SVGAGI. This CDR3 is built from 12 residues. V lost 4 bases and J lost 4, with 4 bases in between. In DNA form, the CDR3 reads TGTGCCAGCAGTTCGGGTAATGAAAAACTGTTTTTT. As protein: CASSSGNEKLFF.

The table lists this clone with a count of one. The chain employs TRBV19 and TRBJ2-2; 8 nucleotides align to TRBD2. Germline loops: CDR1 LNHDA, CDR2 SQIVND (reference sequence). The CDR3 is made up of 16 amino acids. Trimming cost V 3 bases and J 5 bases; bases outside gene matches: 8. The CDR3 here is CASSMGLAGRTGELFF. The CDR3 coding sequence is TGTGCCAGTAGTATGGGGTTAGCGGGACGGACCGGGGAGCTGTTTTTT.

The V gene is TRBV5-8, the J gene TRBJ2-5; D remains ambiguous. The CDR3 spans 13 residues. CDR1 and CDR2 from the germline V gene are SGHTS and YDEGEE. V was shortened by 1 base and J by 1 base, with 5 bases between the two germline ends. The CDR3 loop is CASSLSLQETQYF. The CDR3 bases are TGTGCCAGCAGCTTGTCCCTCCAAGAGACCCAGTACTTC.

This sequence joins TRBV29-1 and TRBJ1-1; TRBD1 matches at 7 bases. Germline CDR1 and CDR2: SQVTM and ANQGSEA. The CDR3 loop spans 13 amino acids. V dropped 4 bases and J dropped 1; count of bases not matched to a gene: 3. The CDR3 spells CSVARQGNTEAFF. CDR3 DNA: TGCAGCGTTGCTAGACAGGGGAACACTGAAGCTTTCTTT.

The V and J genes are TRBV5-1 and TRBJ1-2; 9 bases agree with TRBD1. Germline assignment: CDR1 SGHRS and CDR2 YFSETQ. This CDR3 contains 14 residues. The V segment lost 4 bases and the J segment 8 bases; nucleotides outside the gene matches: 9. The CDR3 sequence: CASSEGQGGGGYTF. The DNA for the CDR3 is TGCGCCAGCAGCGAGGGACAGGGAGGTGGCGGCTACACCTTC.

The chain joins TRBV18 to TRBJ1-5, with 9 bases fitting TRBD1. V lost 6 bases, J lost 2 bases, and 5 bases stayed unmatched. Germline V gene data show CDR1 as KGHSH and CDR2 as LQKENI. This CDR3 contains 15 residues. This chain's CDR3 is CASSRGQGRNQPQHF. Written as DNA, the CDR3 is TGTGCCAGCTCCCGGGGACAGGGTCGCAATCAGCCCCAGCATTTT.

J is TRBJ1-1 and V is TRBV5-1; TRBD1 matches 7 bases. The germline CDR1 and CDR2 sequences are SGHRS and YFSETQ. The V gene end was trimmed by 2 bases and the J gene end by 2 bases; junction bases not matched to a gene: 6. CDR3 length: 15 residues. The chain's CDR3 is CASSLEGARNTEAFF. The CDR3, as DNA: TGCGCCAGCAGCTTAGAGGGGGCGAGAAACACTGAAGCTTTCTTT.

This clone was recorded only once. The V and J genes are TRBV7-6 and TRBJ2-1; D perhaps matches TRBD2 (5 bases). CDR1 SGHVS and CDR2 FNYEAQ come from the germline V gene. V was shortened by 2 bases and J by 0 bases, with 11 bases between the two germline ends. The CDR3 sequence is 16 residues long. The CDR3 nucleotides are TGTGCCAGCAGCTTAAGCCGGGGTTCCTCCTACAATGAGCAGTTCTTC. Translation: CASSLSRGSSYNEQFF.

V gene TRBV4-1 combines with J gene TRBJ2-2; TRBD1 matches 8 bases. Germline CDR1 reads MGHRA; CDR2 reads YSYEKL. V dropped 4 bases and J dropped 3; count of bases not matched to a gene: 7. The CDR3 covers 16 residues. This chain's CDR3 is CASSRAGGADTGELFF. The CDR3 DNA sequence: TGCGCCAGCAGCCGCGCAGGGGGCGCTGACACCGGGGAGCTGTTTTTT.

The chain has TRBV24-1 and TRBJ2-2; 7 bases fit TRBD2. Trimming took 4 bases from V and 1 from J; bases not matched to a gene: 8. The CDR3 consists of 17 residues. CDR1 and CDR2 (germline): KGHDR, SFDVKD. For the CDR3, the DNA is TGTGCCACCAGTGAGCGGGAGAAAGTGGGGAACACCGGGGAGCTGTTTTTT. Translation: CATSEREKVGNTGELFF.

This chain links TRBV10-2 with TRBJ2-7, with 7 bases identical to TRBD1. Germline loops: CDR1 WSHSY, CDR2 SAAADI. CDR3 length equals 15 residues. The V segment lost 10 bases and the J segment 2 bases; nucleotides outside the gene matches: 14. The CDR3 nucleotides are TGCGCCACCCAGGGGGACACAGGGGCGACCTACGAGCAGTACTTC. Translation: CATQGDTGATYEQYF.

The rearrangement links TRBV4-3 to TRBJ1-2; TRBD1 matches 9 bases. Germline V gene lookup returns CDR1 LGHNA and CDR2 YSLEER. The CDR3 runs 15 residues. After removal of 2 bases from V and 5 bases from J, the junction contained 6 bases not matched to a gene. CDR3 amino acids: CASSQHFGTGYGYTF. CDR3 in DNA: TGCGCCAGCAGCCAACACTTCGGGACAGGGTATGGCTACACCTTC.

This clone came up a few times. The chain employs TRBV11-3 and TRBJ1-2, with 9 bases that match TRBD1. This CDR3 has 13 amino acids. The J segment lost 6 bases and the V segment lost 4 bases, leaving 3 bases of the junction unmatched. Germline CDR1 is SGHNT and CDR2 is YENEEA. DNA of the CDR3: TGTGCCAGCAGCTACAGGGGGCGCGATGGCTACACCTTC. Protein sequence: CASSYRGRDGYTF.

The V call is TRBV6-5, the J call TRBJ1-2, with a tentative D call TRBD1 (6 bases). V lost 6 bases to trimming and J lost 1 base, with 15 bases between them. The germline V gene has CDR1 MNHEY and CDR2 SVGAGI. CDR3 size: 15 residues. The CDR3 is CASSRTAENNYGYTF. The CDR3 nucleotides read TGTGCCAGCAGCAGGACAGCGGAAAATAACTATGGCTACACCTTC.

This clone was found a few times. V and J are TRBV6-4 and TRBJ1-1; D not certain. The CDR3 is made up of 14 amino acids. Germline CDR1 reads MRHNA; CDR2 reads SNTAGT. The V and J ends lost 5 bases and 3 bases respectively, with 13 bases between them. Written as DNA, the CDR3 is TGTGCCAGCAGTCTACTGGCCGGGGACACTGAAGCTTTCTTT. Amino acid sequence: CASSLLAGDTEAFF.

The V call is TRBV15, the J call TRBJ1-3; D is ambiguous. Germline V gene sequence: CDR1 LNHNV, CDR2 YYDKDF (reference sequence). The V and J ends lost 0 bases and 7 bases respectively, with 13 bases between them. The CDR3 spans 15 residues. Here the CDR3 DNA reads TGTGCCACCAGCAGAGATCGGGGTTTGGGTAACACCATATATTTT. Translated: CATSRDRGLGNTIYF.

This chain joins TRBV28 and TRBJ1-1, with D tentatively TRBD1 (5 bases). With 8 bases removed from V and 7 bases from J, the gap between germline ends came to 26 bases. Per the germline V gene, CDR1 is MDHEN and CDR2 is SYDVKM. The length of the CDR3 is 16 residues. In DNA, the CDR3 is TGTGCCAGCCGAGTTTGGGTCGGGGGGGGAGACGATGAAGCTTTCTTT. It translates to CASRVWVGGGDDEAFF.

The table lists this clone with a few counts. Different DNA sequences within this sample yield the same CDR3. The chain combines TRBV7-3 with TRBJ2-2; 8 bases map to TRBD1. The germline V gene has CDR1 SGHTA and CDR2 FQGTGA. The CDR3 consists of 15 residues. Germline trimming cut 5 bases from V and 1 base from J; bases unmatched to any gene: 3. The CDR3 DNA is TGTGCCAGCAGCCCCGGGACAGGGAACACCGGGGAGCTGTTTTTT. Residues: CASSPGTGNTGELFF.

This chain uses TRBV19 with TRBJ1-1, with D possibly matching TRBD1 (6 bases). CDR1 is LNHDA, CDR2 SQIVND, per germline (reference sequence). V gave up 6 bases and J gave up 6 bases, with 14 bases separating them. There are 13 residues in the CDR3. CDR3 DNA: TGTGCCAGTAGCACTGGGGGCTACGCTGAAGCTTTCTTT. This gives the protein CASSTGGYAEAFF.

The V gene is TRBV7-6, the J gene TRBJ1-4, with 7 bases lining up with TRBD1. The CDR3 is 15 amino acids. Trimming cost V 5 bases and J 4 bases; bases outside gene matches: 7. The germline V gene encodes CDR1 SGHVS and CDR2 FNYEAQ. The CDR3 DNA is TGTGCCAGCAGCAAGGGGTCAGGGGGTAATGAAAAACTGTTTTTT. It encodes CASSKGSGGNEKLFF.

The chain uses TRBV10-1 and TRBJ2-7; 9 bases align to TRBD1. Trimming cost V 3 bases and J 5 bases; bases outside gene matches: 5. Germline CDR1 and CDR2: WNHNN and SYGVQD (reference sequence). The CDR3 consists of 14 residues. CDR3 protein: CASSDRDREDEQYF. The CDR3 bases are TGCGCCAGCAGTGACCGGGACAGGGAAGACGAGCAGTACTTC.

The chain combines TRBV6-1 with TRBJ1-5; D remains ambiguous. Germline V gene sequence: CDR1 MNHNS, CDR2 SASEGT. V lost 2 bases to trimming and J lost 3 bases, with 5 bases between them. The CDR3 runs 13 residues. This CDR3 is CASSERVNQPQHF. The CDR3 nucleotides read TGTGCCAGCAGTGAACGTGTCAATCAGCCCCAGCATTTT.

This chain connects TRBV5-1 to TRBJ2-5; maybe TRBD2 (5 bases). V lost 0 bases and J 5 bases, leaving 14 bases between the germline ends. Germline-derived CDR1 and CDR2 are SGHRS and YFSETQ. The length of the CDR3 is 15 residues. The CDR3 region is CASSLAVDSYETQYF. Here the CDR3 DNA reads TGCGCCAGCAGCTTGGCCGTGGACTCATACGAGACCCAGTACTTC.